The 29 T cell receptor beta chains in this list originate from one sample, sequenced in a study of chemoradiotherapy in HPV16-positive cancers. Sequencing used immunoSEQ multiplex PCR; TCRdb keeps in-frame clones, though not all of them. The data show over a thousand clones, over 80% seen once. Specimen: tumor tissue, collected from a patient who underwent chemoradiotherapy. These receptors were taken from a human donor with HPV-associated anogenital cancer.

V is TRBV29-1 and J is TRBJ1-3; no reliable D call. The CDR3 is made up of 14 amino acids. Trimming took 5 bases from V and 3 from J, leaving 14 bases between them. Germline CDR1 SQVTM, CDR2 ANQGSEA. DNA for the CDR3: TGCAGCGTTCAGTCCCGGACCCTTGGAAACACCATATATTTT. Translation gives CSVQSRTLGNTIYF.

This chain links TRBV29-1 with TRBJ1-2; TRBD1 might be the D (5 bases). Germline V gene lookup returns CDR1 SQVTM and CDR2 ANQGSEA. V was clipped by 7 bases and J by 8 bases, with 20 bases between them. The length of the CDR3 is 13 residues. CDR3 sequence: CSAEPDGTWGYTF. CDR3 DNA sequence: TGCAGCGCCGAACCAGACGGGACTTGGGGCTACACCTTC.

The CDR3 region has the DNA TGTGCCAGCAGCCGTCTAGCGGGAGGGCGAGATACGCAGTATTTT. Residues: CASSRLAGGRDTQYF. The rearrangement links TRBV11-2 to TRBJ2-3; 12 bases are a match to TRBD2. Germline loops: CDR1 SGHAT, CDR2 FQNNGV. V trimming: 5 bases; J trimming: 5 bases; junction bases outside the gene matches: 5. The CDR3 is made up of 15 amino acids.

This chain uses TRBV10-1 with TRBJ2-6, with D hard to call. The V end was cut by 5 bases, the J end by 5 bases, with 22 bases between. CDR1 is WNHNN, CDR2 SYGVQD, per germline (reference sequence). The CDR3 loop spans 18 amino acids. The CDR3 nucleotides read TGCGCCAGCAGTTGCCCTGGGATCGCACAAAGTCGGGCCAACGTCCTGACTTTC. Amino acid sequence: CASSCPGIAQSRANVLTF.

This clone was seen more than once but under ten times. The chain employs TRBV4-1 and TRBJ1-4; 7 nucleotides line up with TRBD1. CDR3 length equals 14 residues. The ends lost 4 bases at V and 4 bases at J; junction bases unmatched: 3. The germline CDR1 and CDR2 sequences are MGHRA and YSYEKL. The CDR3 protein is CASSLRDSNEKLFF. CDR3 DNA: TGCGCCAGCAGCCTCCGGGACAGTAATGAAAAACTGTTTTTT.

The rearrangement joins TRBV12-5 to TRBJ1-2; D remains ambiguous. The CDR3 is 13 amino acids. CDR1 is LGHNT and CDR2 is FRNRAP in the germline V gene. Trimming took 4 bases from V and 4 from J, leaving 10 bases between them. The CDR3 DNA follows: TGTGCTAGTGGTTCCCCCCCGGGCTATGGCTACACCTTC. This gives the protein CASGSPPGYGYTF.

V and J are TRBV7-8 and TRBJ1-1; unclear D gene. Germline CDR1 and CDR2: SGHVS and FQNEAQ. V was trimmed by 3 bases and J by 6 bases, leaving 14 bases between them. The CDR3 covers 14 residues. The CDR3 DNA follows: TGTGCCAGCAGCTTGAGGATAGAGACTTCTGAAGCTTTCTTT. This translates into CASSLRIETSEAFF.

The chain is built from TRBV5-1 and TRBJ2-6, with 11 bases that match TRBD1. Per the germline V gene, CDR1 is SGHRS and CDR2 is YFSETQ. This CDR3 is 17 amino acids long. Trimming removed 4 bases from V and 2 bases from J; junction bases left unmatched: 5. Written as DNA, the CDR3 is TGCGCCAGCAGCCATGGACAGGGGGCTCCTGGGGCCAACGTCCTGACTTTC. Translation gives CASSHGQGAPGANVLTF.

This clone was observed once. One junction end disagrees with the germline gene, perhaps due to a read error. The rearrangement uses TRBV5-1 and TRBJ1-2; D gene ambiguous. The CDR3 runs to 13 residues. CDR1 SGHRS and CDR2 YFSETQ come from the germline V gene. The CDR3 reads CASRLDENYGYTF. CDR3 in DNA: TGCGCCAGCCGCTTGGACGAGAACTATGGCTACACCTTC.

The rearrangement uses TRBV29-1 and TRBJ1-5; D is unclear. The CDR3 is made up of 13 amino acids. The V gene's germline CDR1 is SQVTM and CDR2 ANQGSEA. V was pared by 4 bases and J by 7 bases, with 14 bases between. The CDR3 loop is CSVAQTNFQPQHF. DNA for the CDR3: TGCAGCGTTGCACAGACTAATTTCCAGCCCCAGCATTTT. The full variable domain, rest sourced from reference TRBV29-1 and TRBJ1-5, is SAVISQKPSRDICQRGTSLTIQCQVDSQVTMMFWYRQQPGQSLTLIATANQGSEATYESGFVIDKFPISRPNLTFSTLTVSNMSPEDSSIYLCSVAQTNFQPQHFGDGTRLSIL.

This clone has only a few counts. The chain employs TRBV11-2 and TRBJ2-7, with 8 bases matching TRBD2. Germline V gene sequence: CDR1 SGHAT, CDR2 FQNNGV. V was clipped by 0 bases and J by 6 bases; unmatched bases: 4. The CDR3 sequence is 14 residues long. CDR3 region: CASSLDPGTSEQYV. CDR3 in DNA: TGTGCCAGCAGCTTAGATCCCGGGACTAGCGAGCAGTACGTC.

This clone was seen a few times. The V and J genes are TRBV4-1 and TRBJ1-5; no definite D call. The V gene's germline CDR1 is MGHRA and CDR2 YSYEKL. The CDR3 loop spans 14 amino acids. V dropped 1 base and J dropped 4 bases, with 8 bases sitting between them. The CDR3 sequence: CASSQGQPNQPQHF. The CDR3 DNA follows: TGCGCCAGCAGCCAAGGCCAGCCAAATCAGCCCCAGCATTTT.

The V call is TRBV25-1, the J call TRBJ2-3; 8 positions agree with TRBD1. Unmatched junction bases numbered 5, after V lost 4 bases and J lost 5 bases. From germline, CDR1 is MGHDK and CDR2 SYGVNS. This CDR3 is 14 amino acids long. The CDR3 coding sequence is TGTGCCAGCAGTGCGGACAGGGATATAGATACGCAGTATTTT. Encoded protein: CASSADRDIDTQYF.

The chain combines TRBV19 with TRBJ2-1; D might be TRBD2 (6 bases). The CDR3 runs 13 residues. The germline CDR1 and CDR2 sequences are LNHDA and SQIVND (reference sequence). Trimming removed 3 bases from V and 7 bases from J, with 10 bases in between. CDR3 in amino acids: CASSIREENEQFF. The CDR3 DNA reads TGTGCCAGTAGTATTAGGGAGGAGAATGAGCAGTTCTTC.

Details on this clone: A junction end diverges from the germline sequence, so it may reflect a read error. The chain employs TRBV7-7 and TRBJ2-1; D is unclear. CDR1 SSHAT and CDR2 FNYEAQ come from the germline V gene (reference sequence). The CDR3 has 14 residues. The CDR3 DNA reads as TGTGCTAGCAGTCTCACTTCATGGGGCAATGAGCAGTTCTTC. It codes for CASSLTSWGNEQFF.

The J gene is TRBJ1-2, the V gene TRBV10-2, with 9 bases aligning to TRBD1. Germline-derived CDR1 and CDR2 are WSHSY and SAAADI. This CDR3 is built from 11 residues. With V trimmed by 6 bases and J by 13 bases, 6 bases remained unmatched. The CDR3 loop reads CASSPGQGITF. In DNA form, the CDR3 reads TGCGCCAGCAGCCCGGGACAGGGAATCACCTTC.

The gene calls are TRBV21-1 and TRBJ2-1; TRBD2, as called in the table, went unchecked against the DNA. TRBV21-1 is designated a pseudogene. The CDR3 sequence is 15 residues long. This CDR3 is CASSKGGIPGGHGFF. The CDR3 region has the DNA TGTGCCAGCAGCAAAGGGGGCATACCCGGGGGTCACGGGTTCTTC.

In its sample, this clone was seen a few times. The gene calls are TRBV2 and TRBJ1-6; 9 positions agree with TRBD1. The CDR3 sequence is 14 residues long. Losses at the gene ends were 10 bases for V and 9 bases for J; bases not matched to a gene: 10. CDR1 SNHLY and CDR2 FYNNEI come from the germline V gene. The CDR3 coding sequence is TGTGCCACCCTCCTTGGACAGGGGCCTTCACCCCTCCACTTT. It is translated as CATLLGQGPSPLHF.

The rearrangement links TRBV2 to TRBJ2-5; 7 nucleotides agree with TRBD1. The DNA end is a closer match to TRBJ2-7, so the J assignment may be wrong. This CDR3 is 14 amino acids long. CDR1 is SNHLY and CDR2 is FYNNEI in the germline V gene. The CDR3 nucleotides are TGTGCCAGCGACCCCGGGACAGCCTCCTACGAGCAGTACTTC. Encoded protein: CASDPGTASYEQYF.

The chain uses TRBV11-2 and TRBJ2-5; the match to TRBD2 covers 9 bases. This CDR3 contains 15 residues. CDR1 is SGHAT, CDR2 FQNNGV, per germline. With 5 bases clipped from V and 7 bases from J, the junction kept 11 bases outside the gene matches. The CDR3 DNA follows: TGTGCCAGCAGCCATCGACTAGCGGAGGGGGTGACCCAGTACTTC. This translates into CASSHRLAEGVTQYF.

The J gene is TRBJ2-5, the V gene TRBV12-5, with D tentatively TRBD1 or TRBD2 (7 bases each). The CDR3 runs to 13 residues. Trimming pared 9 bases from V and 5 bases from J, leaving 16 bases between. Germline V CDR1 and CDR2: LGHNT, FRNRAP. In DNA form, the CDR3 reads TGTGCTAGGGGGGGGGAGGGGGCGGAGACCCAGTACTTC. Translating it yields CARGGEGAETQYF.

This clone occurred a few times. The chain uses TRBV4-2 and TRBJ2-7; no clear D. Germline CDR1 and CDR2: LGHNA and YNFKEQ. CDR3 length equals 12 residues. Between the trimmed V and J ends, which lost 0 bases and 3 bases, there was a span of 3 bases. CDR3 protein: CASSQDRYEQYF. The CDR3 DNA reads TGTGCCAGCAGCCAAGACCGCTACGAGCAGTACTTC.

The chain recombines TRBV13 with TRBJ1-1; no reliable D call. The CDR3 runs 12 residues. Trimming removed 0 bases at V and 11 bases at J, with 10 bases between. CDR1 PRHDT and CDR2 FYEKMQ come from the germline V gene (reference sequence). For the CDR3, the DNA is TGTGCCAGCAGCTTAGGTGGGAGGGTGGCTTTCTTT. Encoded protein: CASSLGGRVAFF.

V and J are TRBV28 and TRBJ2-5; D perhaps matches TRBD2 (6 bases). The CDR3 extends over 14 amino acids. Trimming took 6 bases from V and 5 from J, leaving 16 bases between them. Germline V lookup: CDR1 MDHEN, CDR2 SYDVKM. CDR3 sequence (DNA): TGTGCCAGCAGCCGACACACCGGAGGGGAGACCCAGTACTTC. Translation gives CASSRHTGGETQYF.

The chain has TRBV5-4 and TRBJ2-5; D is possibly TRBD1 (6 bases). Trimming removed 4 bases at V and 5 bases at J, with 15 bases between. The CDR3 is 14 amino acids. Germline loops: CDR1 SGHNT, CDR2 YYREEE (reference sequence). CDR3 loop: CASSRWGPGETQYF. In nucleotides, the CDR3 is TGTGCCAGCAGCCGGTGGGGGCCCGGGGAGACCCAGTACTTC.

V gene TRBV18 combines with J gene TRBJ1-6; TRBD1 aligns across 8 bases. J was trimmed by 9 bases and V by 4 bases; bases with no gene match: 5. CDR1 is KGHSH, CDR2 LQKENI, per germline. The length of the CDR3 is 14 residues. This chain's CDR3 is CASSLGQGGSPLHF. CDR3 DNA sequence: TGTGCCAGCTCACTAGGACAGGGAGGTTCACCCCTCCACTTT.

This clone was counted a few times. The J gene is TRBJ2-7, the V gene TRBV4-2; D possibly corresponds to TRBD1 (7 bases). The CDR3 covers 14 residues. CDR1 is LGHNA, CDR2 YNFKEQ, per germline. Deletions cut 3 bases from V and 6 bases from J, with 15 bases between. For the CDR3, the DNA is TGTGCCAGCAGCCACCGTCCAGGGGGAGGCGAGCAGTACGTC. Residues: CASSHRPGGGEQYV.

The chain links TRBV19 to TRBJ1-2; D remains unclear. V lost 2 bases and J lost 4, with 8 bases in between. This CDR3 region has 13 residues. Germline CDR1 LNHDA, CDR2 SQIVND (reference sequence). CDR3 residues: CASSIQRSYGYTF. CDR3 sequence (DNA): TGTGCCAGTAGTATACAGAGATCCTATGGCTACACCTTC.

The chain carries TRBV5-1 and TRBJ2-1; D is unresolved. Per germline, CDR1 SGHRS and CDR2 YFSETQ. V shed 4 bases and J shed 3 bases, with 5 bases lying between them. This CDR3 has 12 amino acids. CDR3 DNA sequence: TGCGCCAGCAGCCCTAACTACAATGAGCAGTTCTTC. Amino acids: CASSPNYNEQFF.